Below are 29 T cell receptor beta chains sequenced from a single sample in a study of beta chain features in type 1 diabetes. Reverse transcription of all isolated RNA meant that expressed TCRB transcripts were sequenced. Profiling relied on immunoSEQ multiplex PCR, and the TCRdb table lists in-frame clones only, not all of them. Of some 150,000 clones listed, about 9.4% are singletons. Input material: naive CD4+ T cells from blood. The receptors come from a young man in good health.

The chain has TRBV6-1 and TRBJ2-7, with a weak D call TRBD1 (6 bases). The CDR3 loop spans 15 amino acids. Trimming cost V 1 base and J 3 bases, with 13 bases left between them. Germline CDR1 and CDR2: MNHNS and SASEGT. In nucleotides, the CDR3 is TGTGCCAGCAGTGAAGACAGGGTGGGAGTCTACGAGCAGTACTTC. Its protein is CASSEDRVGVYEQYF.

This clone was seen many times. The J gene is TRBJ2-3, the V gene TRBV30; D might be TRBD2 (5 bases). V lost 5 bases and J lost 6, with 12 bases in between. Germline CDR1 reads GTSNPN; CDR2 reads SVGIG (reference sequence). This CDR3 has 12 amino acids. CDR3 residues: CAWGESGDTQYF. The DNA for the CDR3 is TGTGCCTGGGGGGAGAGTGGCGATACGCAGTATTTT.

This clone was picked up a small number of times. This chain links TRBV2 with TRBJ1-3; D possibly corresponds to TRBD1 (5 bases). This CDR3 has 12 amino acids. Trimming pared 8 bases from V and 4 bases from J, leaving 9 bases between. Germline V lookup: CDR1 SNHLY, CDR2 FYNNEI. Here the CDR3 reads CASSGRGNTIYF. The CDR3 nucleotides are TGTGCCAGCTCAGGGAGGGGAAACACCATATATTTT.

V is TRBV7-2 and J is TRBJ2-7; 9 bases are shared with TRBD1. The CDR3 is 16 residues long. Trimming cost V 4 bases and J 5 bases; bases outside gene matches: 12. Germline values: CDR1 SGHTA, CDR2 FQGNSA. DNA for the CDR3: TGTGCCAGCAGCTCTACCGGGACAGGGTATTATAACGAGCAGTACTTC. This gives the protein CASSSTGTGYYNEQYF.

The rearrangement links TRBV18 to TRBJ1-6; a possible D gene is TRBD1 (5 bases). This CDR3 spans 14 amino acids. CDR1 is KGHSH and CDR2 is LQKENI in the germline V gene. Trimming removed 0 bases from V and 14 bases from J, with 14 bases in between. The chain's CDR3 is CASSPPTALSALHF. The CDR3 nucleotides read TGTGCCAGCTCACCACCGACAGCCCTGTCGGCCCTCCACTTT.

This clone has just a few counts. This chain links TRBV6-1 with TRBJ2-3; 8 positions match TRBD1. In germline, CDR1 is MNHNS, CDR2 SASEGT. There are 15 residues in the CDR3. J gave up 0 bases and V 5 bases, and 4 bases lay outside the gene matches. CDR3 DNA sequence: TGTGCCAGCAGTACAAACAGGGGGAGCACAGATACGCAGTATTTT. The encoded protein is CASSTNRGSTDTQYF.

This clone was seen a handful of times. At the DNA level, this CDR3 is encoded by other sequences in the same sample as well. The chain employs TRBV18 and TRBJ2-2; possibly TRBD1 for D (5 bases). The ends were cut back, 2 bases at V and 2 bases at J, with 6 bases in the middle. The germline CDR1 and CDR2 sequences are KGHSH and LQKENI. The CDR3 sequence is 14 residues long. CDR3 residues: CASSPDRNTGELFF. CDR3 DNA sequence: TGTGCCAGCTCACCAGACAGAAACACCGGGGAGCTGTTTTTT.

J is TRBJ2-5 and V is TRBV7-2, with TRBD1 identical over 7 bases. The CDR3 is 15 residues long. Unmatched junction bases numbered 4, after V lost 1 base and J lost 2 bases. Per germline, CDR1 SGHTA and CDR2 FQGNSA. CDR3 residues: CASSLVGQYQETQYF. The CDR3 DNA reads TGTGCCAGCAGCTTAGTGGGACAGTATCAAGAGACCCAGTACTTC. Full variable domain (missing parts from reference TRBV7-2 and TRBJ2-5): GAGVSQSPSNKVTEKGKDVELRCDPISGHTALYWYRQSLGQGLEFLIYFQGNSAPDKSGLPSDRFSAERTGGSVSTLTIQRTQQEDSAVYLCASSLVGQYQETQYFGPGTRLLVL.

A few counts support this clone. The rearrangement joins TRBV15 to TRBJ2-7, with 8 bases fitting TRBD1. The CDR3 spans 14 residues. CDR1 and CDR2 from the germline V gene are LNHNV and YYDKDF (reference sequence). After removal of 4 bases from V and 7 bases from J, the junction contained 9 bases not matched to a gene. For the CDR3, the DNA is TGTGCCACCAGCATAGGACAGGGACGTCTGGAGCAGTACTTC. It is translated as CATSIGQGRLEQYF.

The CDR3, as DNA: TGTGCCAGCTCACCACAAACCCGGACAGATACGCAGTATTTT. Translation gives CASSPQTRTDTQYF. The V call is TRBV18, the J call TRBJ2-3; D is unresolved. The CDR3 loop spans 14 amino acids. Germline V gene sequence: CDR1 KGHSH, CDR2 LQKENI. The V end lost 1 base, the J end lost 3 bases, and 8 bases lay between the germline ends.

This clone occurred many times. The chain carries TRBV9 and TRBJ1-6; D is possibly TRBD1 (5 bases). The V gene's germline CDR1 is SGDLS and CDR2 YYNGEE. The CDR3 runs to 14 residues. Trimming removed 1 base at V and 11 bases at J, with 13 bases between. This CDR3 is CASSVTHGGTPLHF. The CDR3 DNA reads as TGTGCCAGCAGCGTAACGCATGGGGGGACACCCCTCCACTTT.

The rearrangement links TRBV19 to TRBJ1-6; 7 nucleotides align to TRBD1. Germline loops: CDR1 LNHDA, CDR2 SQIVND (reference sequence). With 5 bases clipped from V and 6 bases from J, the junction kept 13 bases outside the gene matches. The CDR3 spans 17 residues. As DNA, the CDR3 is TGTGCCAGTAGTTCACCTCCAGGGACAGACCCTAATTCACCCCTCCACTTT. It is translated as CASSSPPGTDPNSPLHF.

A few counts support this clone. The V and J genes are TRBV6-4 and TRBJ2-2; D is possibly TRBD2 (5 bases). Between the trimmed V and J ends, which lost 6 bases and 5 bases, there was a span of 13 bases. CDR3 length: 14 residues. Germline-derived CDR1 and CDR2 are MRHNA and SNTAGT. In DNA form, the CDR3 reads TGTGCCAGCAGCTCCCTAGCCGAAACCGGGGAGCTGTTTTTT. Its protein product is CASSSLAETGELFF.

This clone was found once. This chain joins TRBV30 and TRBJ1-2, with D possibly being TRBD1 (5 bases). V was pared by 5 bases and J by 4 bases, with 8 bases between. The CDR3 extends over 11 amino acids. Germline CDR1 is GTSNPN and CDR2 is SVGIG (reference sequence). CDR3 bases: TGTGCCTGGGGACATTTCTATGGCTACACCTTC. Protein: CAWGHFYGYTF.

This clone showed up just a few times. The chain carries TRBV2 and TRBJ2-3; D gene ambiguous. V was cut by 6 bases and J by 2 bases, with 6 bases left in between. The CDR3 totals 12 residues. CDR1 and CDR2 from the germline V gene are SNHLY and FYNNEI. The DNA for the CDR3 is TGTGCCAGCAGAAGACTCACAGATACGCAGTATTTT. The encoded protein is CASRRLTDTQYF. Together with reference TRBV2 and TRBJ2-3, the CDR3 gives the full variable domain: EPEVTQTPSHQVTQMGQEVILRCVPISNHLYFYWYRQILGQKVEFLVSFYNNEISEKSEIFDDQFSVERPDGSNFTLKIRSTKLEDSAMYFCASRRLTDTQYFGPGTRLTVL.

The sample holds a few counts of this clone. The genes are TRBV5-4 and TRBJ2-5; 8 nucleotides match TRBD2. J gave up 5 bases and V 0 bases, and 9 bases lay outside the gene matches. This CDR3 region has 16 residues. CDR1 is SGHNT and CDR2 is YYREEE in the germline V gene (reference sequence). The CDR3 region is CASSLAGAGGLETQYF. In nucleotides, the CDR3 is TGTGCCAGCAGCTTGGCCGGGGCGGGGGGCCTGGAGACCCAGTACTTC.

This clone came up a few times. This CDR3 is CASSWGGIINQPQHF. CDR3 coding DNA: TGTGCCAGCAGTTGGGGAGGAATTATCAATCAGCCCCAGCATTTT. The genes are TRBV2 and TRBJ1-5, with D uncertain. This CDR3 contains 15 residues. The germline V and J ends were trimmed by 5 bases and 3 bases, with 14 bases remaining between them. In germline, CDR1 is SNHLY, CDR2 FYNNEI. The full variable domain, with the rest looked up from reference TRBV2 and TRBJ1-5, is EPEVTQTPSHQVTQMGQEVILRCVPISNHLYFYWYRQILGQKVEFLVSFYNNEISEKSEIFDDQFSVERPDGSNFTLKIRSTKLEDSAMYFCASSWGGIINQPQHFGDGTRLSIL.

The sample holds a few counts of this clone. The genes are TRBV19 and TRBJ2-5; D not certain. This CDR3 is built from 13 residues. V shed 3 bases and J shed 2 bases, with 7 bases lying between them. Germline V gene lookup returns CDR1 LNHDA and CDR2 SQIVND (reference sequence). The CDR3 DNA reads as TGTGCCAGTAGTATTCTTCAGCAAGAGACCCAGTACTTC. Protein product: CASSILQQETQYF.

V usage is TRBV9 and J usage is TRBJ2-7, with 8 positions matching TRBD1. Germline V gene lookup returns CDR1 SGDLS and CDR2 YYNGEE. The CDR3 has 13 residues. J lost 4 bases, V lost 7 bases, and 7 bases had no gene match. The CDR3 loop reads CASSRTGWYEQYF. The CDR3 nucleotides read TGTGCCAGCTCCCGGACAGGGTGGTACGAGCAGTACTTC.

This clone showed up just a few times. CDR3 amino acids: CASSKMTTGGIETQYF. CDR3 DNA: TGTGCCAGCAGTAAAATGACGACAGGGGGCATTGAGACCCAGTACTTC. The chain employs TRBV7-2 and TRBJ2-5, with 10 nucleotides matching TRBD1. The germline CDR1 and CDR2 sequences are SGHTA and FQGNSA. The CDR3 is 16 amino acids. J gave up 5 bases and V 6 bases, and 12 bases lay outside the gene matches.

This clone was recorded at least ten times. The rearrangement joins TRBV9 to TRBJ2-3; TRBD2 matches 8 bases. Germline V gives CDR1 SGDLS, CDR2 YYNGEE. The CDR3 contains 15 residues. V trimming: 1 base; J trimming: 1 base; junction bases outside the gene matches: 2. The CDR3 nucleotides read TGTGCCAGCAGCGTAACGACTAGCGGCACAGATACGCAGTATTTT. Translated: CASSVTTSGTDTQYF.

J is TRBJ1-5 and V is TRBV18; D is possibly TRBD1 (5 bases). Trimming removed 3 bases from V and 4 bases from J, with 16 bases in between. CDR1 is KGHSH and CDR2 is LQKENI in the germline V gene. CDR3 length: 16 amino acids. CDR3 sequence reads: CASSPSGGGRNQPQHF. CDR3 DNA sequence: TGTGCCAGCTCACCCTCGGGGGGAGGTAGGAATCAGCCCCAGCATTTT. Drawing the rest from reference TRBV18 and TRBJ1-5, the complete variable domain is NAGVMQNPRHLVRRRGQEARLRCSPMKGHSHVYWYRQLPEEGLKFMVYLQKENIIDESGMPKERFSAEFPKEGPSILRIQQVVRGDSAAYFCASSPSGGGRNQPQHFGDGTRLSIL.

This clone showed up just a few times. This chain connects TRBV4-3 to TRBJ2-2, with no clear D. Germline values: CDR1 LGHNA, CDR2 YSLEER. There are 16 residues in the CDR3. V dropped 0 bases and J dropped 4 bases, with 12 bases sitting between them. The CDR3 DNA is TGCGCCAGCAGCCAAGATAGATCCCGCGTCACCGGGGAGCTGTTTTTT. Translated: CASSQDRSRVTGELFF.

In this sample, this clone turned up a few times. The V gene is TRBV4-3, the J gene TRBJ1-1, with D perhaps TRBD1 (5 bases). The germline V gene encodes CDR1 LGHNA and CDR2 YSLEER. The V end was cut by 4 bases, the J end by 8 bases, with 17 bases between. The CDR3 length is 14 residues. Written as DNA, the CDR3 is TGCGCCAGCAGCCTACGGGCAGGGTCCGGAGAAGCTTTCTTT. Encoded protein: CASSLRAGSGEAFF.

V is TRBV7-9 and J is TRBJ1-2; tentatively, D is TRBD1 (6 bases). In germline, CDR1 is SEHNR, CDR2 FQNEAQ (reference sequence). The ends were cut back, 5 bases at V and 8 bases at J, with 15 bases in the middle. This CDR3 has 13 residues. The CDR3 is CASSELGGDGYTF. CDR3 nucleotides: TGTGCCAGCAGCGAACTTGGGGGCGACGGCTACACCTTC.

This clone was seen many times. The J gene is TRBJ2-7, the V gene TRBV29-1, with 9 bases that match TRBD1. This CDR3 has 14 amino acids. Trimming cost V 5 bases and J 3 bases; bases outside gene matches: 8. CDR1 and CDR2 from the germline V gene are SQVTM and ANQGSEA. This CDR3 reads CSVITGTGSYEQYF. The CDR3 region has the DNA TGCAGCGTTATTACCGGGACAGGGAGCTACGAGCAGTACTTC.

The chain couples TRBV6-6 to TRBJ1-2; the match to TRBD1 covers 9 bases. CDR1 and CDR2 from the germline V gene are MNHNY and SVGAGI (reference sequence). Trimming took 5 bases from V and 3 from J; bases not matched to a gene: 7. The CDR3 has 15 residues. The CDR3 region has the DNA TGTGCCAGCAGTCTACGGACAGGGGTTTACTATGGCTACACCTTC. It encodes CASSLRTGVYYGYTF.

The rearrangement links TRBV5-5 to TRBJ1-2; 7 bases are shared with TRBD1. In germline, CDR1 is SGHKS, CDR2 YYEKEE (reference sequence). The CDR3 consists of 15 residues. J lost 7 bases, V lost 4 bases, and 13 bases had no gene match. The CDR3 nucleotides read TGTGCCAGCAGCGTAACAGGGGCCGCTCGGGTTGGCTACACCTTC. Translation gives CASSVTGAARVGYTF.

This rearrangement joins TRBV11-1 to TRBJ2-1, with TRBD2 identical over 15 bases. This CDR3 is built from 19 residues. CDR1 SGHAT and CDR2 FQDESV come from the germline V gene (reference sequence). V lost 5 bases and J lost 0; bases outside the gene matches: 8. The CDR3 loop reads CASSPGLAGGLSSYNEQFF. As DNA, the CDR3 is TGTGCCAGCAGCCCGGGACTAGCGGGGGGTTTAAGCTCCTACAATGAGCAGTTCTTC. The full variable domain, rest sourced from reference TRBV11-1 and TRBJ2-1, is EAEVAQSPRYKITEKSQAVAFWCDPISGHATLYWYRQILGQGPELLVQFQDESVVDDSQLPKDRFSAERLKGVDSTLKIQPAELGDSAMYLCASSPGLAGGLSSYNEQFFGPGTRLTVL.